The rows below give T cell receptor beta chains drawn from one sample of a study of blood T cell repertoires in COVID-19. Some clones are missing from TCRdb's copy, which holds only in-frame ones; the method was immunoSEQ multiplex PCR. Of about 270,000 clones listed, approximately 84% are singletons. Sequencing used peripheral blood. These receptors were obtained from a human donor with COVID-19, enrolled during active disease. The donor label of this sample is uncertain. The CDR3 runs from the conserved cysteine through the conserved F or W. The D gene is left open where the match is weak. Expanded clones are given a class, and other clones once, few, many or no size at all.

TRBV3-1/TRBV3-2	TRBD1	TRBJ1-6	-	TGTGCCAGCAGCCAAGTTGGGACAGGGTATGGTTCACCCCTCCACTTT	CASSQVGTGYGSPLHF
TRBV27	-	TRBJ2-5	few	TGTGCCAGCAGTTTCCGTCTCCCGTCCGAGACCCAGTACTTC	CASSFRLPSETQYF
TRBV29-1	TRBD2	TRBJ2-1	-	TGCAGCGTTGGGAGGGAGGGTTCCTACAATGAGCAGTTCTTC	CSVGREGSYNEQFF
TRBV10-3	TRBD1	TRBJ1-5	-	TGTGCCATCAGTGACAGGGGGGTCGGTCAGCCCCAGCATTTT	CAISDRGVGQPQHF
TRBV5-1	-	TRBJ1-6	-	TGCGCCAGCAGCCTGAGTGGGGGCGTAGAGTCACCCCTCCACTTT	CASSLSGGVESPLHF
TRBV11-2	-	TRBJ1-2	-	TGTGCCAGCAGCCCGAATGTCGGGGATGGCTACACCTTC	CASSPNVGDGYTF
TRBV6-5	TRBD1	TRBJ1-2	-	TGTGCCAGCAGTATGACAGGGGGGGGTAACTATGGCTACACCTTC	CASSMTGGGNYGYTF
TRBV6-2/TRBV6-3	TRBD2	TRBJ2-5	-	TGTGCCAGCAGTTGGACTAGCGGGCCCACGGGAGAGACCCAGTACTTC	CASSWTSGPTGETQYF
TRBV27	TRBD1	TRBJ2-7	-	TGTGCCAGCAGTTCGACAGGGGTAACCTACGAGCAGTACTTC	CASSSTGVTYEQYF
TRBV5-3	TRBD2	TRBJ2-7	-	TGTGCCAGAGCCCCTCTCGTGGGGCGGGAGTACTACGAGCAGTACTTC	CARAPLVGREYYEQYF
TRBV29-1	TRBD1	TRBJ2-3	-	TGCAGCGTCGGACAGGGGGGAGATACGCAGTATTTT	CSVGQGGDTQYF
TRBV19	TRBD1	TRBJ2-1	-	TGTGCCAGTAGTATCCGGGACAGGGGTGGCAATGAGCAGTTCTTC	CASSIRDRGGNEQFF
TRBV28	-	TRBJ2-6	-	TGTGCCAGCAGTTTGTATAGGGAGAGCTCTGGGGCCAACGTCCTGACTTTC	CASSLYRESSGANVLTF
TRBV9	-	TRBJ2-5	-	TGTGCCAGCAGCGTAGTTAACGGCGGGGAGACCCAGTACTTC	CASSVVNGGETQYF
TRBV19	-	TRBJ1-5	-	TGTGCCAGTAGTATTCTTCTCGGGCCAGGGCAGCCCCAGCATTTT	CASSILLGPGQPQHF
TRBV7-8	-	TRBJ2-5	-	TGTGCCAGCAGCCCGTCCGAGTTTCAAGAGACCCAGTACTTC	CASSPSEFQETQYF
TRBV7-2	TRBD1	TRBJ2-1	-	TGTGCCAGCAGCTCCTCCTTTGCGGGACAGGGCTATGAGCAGTTCTTC	CASSSSFAGQGYEQFF
TRBV25-1	-	TRBJ1-1	few	TGTGCCAGCAGTGCCCAGGGAGGGGTGAACACTGAAGCTTTCTTT	CASSAQGGVNTEAFF
TRBV24-1	-	TRBJ1-5	-	TGTGCCACCAGTGATTTACACGGCGGGCCCCAGCATTTT	CATSDLHGGPQHF
TRBV15	TRBD2	TRBJ2-1	once	TGTGCCACCAGCAGAGATGGTACTAGCGGAAACAATGAGCAGTTCTTC	CATSRDGTSGNNEQFF
TRBV21-1	-	TRBJ2-1	-	TGTGCCAGCAGCAGCACGGGGCTAGCGGGAAAGTGGCGCTCCTACAATGAGCAGTTCTTC	CASSSTGLAGKWRSYNEQFF
TRBV5-1	-	TRBJ1-6	-	TGCGCCAGCAGCTTGTTTACTCCGAGCTCCTATAATTCACCCCTCCACTTT	CASSLFTPSSYNSPLHF
TRBV4-3	-	TRBJ2-2	-	TGCGCCAGCAGCCAAGAGATGGGACAAACCGGGGAGCTGTTTTTT	CASSQEMGQTGELFF
TRBV30	-	TRBJ1-4	-	TGTGCCTGGAGTAACCCGACAGGCGGGTCCGAAAAACTGTTTTTT	CAWSNPTGGSEKLFF
TRBV7-9	TRBD1	TRBJ1-1	-	TGTGCCAGCAGCTTAGATGGTGTTTCCCGGACAGGGTTTCAGGGAGCTTTCTTT	CASSLDGVSRTGFQGAFF
TRBV14	-	TRBJ2-4	-	TGTGCCAGCAGCCAAGAAAGGTCCAGCGTGAAAAACATTCAGTACTTC	CASSQERSSVKNIQYF
TRBV6-5	TRBD1	TRBJ1-1	-	TGTGCCAGCAGTTATGTTACAGGGGAAACTGAAGCTTTCTTT	CASSYVTGETEAFF
TRBV7-2	-	TRBJ1-2	many	TGTGCCAGCAGCTTATCAGGGAATGGCTACACCTTC	CASSLSGNGYTF
TRBV9	TRBD1	TRBJ1-1	once	TGTGCCAGCAGCTTTACGACAGGGGGCACTGAAGCTTTCTTT	CASSFTTGGTEAFF
TRBV11-1	-	TRBJ1-4	-	TGTGCCAGCAGCTTAGAGCCAACTAATGAAAAACTGTTTTTT	CASSLEPTNEKLFF
TRBV7-8	TRBD1	TRBJ1-3	-	TGTGCCAGCAGCTTACAGGGGGCTGGAAACACCATATATTTT	CASSLQGAGNTIYF
TRBV29-1	TRBD1	TRBJ2-7	-	TGCAGCGTTGAGAGGGGACAGGGGCCATACGAGCAGTACTTC	CSVERGQGPYEQYF
TRBV7-2	-	TRBJ2-3	-	TGTGCCAGCAGCCCCGTTGGGCCAGATACGCAGTATTTT	CASSPVGPDTQYF
TRBV6-5	-	TRBJ1-4	-	TGTGCCAGCAGTTACCTACAGGCTAATGAAAAACTGTTTTTT	CASSYLQANEKLFF
TRBV7-9	-	TRBJ1-2	-	TGTGCCAGCAGCTCGACAGGACGATATGGCTACACCTTC	CASSSTGRYGYTF
TRBV30	TRBD2	TRBJ2-1	-	TGTGCCTGGAGCATCGGGCTAGCGGGAGTGTATGAGCAGTTCTTC	CAWSIGLAGVYEQFF
TRBV5-1	TRBD1	TRBJ2-5	-	TGCGCCAGCAGCTTGGAGGGGGCGAAAAGGGAGACCCAGTACTTC	CASSLEGAKRETQYF
TRBV5-1	-	TRBJ2-7	few	TGCGCCAGCGCCCGGGACAACTACGAGCAGTACTTC	CASARDNYEQYF
TRBV3-1/TRBV3-2	-	TRBJ1-2	-	TGTGCCAGCAGCCAAGCGGGGGAAGACTATGGCTACACCTTC	CASSQAGEDYGYTF
TRBV29-1	TRBD1	TRBJ2-7	few	TGCAGCGCCGCCGGGACAGGGGCTCGCGAGCAGTACTTC	CSAAGTGAREQYF
TRBV28	TRBD1	TRBJ1-4	-	TGTGCCAGCAGTTTCCCCGGACAGGGGGGCGAAAAACTGTTTTTT	CASSFPGQGGEKLFF
TRBV30	-	TRBJ2-5	-	TGTGCCTGGAGTTTGGTAGAAGAGACCCAGTACTTC	CAWSLVEETQYF
TRBV30	TRBD1	TRBJ1-1	-	TGTGCCTGGGGGACAGGGTGGACTGAAGCTTTCTTT	CAWGTGWTEAFF
TRBV5-1	TRBD2	TRBJ2-3	-	TGCGCCAGCAGCCGCGGGAGTTCAGATACGCAGTATTTT	CASSRGSSDTQYF
TRBV6-5	-	TRBJ1-5	many	TGTGCCAGCAGTTACGAGCTCAATCAGCCCCAGCATTTT	CASSYELNQPQHF